Below are 12 T cell receptor beta chains sequenced from a single sample in a study of cytomegalovirus exposure and HLA in healthy donors. PCR was performed using 60 Vbeta and 13 Jbeta primers. TCRdb's copy holds only in-frame clones and misses some; the assay was immunoSEQ multiplex PCR. The table records some 130,000 clones, over 50% of them present only once. The sequenced sample was PBMCs. These receptors were taken from a human donor in good health.

The chain combines TRBV18 with TRBJ1-6; no clear D. The V gene's germline CDR1 is KGHSH and CDR2 LQKENI. V was cut by 2 bases and J by 0 bases, with 11 bases left in between. The CDR3 runs 17 residues. For the CDR3, the DNA is TGTGCCAGCTCACCATCGCGGTTAGTCTCCTATAATTCACCCCTCCACTTT. Translating it yields CASSPSRLVSYNSPLHF. Full variable domain (rest looked up from reference TRBV18 and TRBJ1-6): NAGVMQNPRHLVRRRGQEARLRCSPMKGHSHVYWYRQLPEEGLKFMVYLQKENIIDESGMPKERFSAEFPKEGPSILRIQQVVRGDSAAYFCASSPSRLVSYNSPLHFGNGTRLTVT.

Details on this clone: One end of the junction does not line up with germline, which may come from a read error. The rearrangement joins TRBV7-7 to TRBJ1-2; 7 bases agree with TRBD1. The V gene's germline CDR1 is SSHAT and CDR2 FNYEAQ (reference sequence). This CDR3 contains 16 residues. CDR3 DNA: TGTGCTAGCAGCTTAGTTCGTTGGGACAGCCTCTATGGCTACACCTTC. This sequence encodes CASSLVRWDSLYGYTF.

The genes are TRBV13 and TRBJ2-7; D gene unclear. Trimming took off 3 bases at V and 2 bases at J, with 11 bases between the two ends. Germline V gene sequence: CDR1 PRHDT, CDR2 FYEKMQ (reference sequence). This CDR3 region has 14 residues. CDR3 residues: CASSFRTAAYEQYF. CDR3 bases: TGTGCCAGCAGCTTCAGAACGGCGGCCTACGAGCAGTACTTC.

The rearrangement joins TRBV28 to TRBJ1-2, with 10 bases matching TRBD1. V lost 2 bases and J lost 6; bases outside the gene matches: 0. The CDR3 consists of 13 residues. Germline loops: CDR1 MDHEN, CDR2 SYDVKM. The CDR3 DNA sequence: TGTGCCAGCAGTTTAGGGACAGGGGATGGCTACACCTTC. This sequence encodes CASSLGTGDGYTF.

The V call is TRBV6-4, the J call TRBJ2-2, with D unclear. The CDR3 is 13 residues long. Deletions cut 5 bases from V and 5 bases from J, with 9 bases between. Germline V CDR1 and CDR2: MRHNA, SNTAGT. CDR3 sequence reads: CASSLEETGELFF. The CDR3 DNA sequence: TGTGCCAGCAGTCTCGAGGAGACCGGGGAGCTGTTTTTT.

The chain employs TRBV7-9 and TRBJ2-1; 11 bases agree with TRBD2. Looked up from germline, CDR1 is SEHNR and CDR2 is FQNEAQ (reference sequence). V was clipped by 5 bases and J by 10 bases; unmatched bases: 10. This CDR3 is built from 15 residues. Written as DNA, the CDR3 is TGTGCCAGCAGCGAATCCTTAGCGGGAGGGAGGGAGCAGTTCTTC. The encoded protein is CASSESLAGGREQFF.

The rearrangement uses TRBV4-2 and TRBJ2-3, with D perhaps matching TRBD2 (6 bases). The CDR3 covers 14 residues. The germline V and J ends were trimmed by 1 base and 5 bases, with 10 bases remaining between them. Per germline, CDR1 LGHNA and CDR2 YNFKEQ. CDR3: CASSQGGGEDTQYF. DNA for the CDR3: TGTGCCAGCAGCCAAGGTGGAGGGGAAGATACGCAGTATTTT.

The CDR3 loop is CASRVDLGYTF. As DNA, the CDR3 is TGTGCCAGCAGAGTAGATCTGGGCTACACCTTC. The V and J genes are TRBV2 and TRBJ1-2; D is ambiguous. Germline loops: CDR1 SNHLY, CDR2 FYNNEI. V lost 6 bases and J 8 bases, leaving 10 bases between the germline ends. CDR3 length: 11 residues.

V gene TRBV6-5 combines with J gene TRBJ2-5, with TRBD2 identical over 7 bases. This CDR3 contains 12 residues. Per germline, CDR1 MNHEY and CDR2 SVGAGI. The V gene end was trimmed by 8 bases and the J gene end by 2 bases; junction bases not matched to a gene: 2. Here the CDR3 reads CASRRGQETQYF. CDR3 nucleotides: TGTGCCAGCCGGCGGGGGCAAGAGACCCAGTACTTC.

This clone was seen once. The chain carries TRBV28 and TRBJ2-7, with 12 nucleotides matching TRBD1. Per germline, CDR1 MDHEN and CDR2 SYDVKM. Losses at the gene ends were 6 bases for V and 2 bases for J; bases not matched to a gene: 8. This CDR3 comprises 16 residues. The CDR3 loop is CASRGTGGQSTYEQYF. The CDR3 DNA follows: TGTGCCAGCAGGGGGACAGGGGGCCAATCGACCTACGAGCAGTACTTC.

V usage is TRBV19 and J usage is TRBJ2-1; D is ambiguous. The V and J ends lost 3 bases and 2 bases respectively, with 8 bases between them. From germline, CDR1 is LNHDA and CDR2 SQIVND (reference sequence). The CDR3 loop spans 14 amino acids. For the CDR3, the DNA is TGTGCCAGTAGTATGTTACCGGCCTACAATGAGCAGTTCTTC. This codes for CASSMLPAYNEQFF.

This clone was detected a few times. V is TRBV6-4 and J is TRBJ2-3; 11 bases agree with TRBD1. The length of the CDR3 is 21 residues. V dropped 0 bases and J dropped 8; count of bases not matched to a gene: 22. Per the germline V gene, CDR1 is MRHNA and CDR2 is SNTAGT. CDR3 protein: CASSDSWDRGTRGGTGRTQYF. The CDR3 bases are TGTGCCAGCAGTGACTCATGGGACAGGGGGACCAGAGGAGGGACTGGGCGTACGCAGTATTTT.